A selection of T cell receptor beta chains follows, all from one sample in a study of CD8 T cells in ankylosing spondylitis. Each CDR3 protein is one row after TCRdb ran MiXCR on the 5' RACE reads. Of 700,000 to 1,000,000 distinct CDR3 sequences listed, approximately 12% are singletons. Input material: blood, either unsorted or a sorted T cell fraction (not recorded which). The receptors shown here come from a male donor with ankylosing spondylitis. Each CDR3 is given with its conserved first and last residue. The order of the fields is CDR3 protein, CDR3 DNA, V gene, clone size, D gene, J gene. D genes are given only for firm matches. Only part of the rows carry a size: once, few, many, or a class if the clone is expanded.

CASSKTTGTGSYNEQFF | TGCGCCAGCAGCAAGACCACTGGGACTGGGTCCTACAATGAGCAGTTCTTC | TRBV5-1 | many | NA | TRBJ2-1
CASSQGLASNQPQHF | TGCGCCAGCAGCCAAGGTCTGGCTAGCAATCAGCCCCAGCATTTT | TRBV4-3 | NA | NA | TRBJ1-5
CSAGEGGERKTLHF | TGCAGTGCGGGGGAAGGGGGCGAGCGGAAAACCCTCCACTTT | TRBV20-1 | few | TRBD1 | TRBJ1-6
CASRSDLTDTQYF | TGTGCCAGCAGATCAGACCTAACAGATACGCAGTATTTT | TRBV6-1 | few | NA | TRBJ2-3
CSARWGGRDSNQPQHF | TGCAGTGCTAGATGGGGTGGCCGGGACAGCAATCAGCCCCAGCATTTT | TRBV20-1 | few | NA | TRBJ1-5
CASSRYRGDSYEQYF | TGTGCCAGCAGCAGATACAGGGGGGACTCCTACGAGCAGTACTTC | TRBV7-2 | few | TRBD1 | TRBJ2-7
CASSQVRSNTEAFF | TGTGCCAGCTCCCAGGTCCGATCGAACACTGAAGCTTTCTTT | TRBV6-2/TRBV6-3 | NA | NA | TRBJ1-1
CASSPAQGGGPYEQYF | TGTGCCAGCTCGCCGGCTCAGGGAGGGGGACCCTACGAGCAGTACTTC | TRBV18 | few | NA | TRBJ2-7
CASSFRISGANVLTF | TGTGCCAGCAGCTTTCGCATCTCTGGGGCCAACGTCCTGACTTTC | TRBV7-2 | few | NA | TRBJ2-6
CASSLTGQGAWTDTQYF | TGTGCCAGCAGCTTAACCGGACAGGGGGCATGGACAGATACGCAGTATTTT | TRBV7-2 | many | TRBD1 | TRBJ2-3
CASSLRGLYYEQYF | TGTGCCAGCAGCTTAAGAGGGTTGTATTACGAGCAGTACTTC | TRBV7-9 | few | NA | TRBJ2-7
CSAPPNRGAKLFF | TGCAGTGCTCCCCCTAACAGGGGTGCAAAACTGTTTTTT | TRBV20-1 | NA | TRBD1 | TRBJ1-4
CSARDRDRGTTDTQYF | TGCAGTGCTAGAGATCGGGACAGGGGAACCACAGATACGCAGTATTTT | TRBV20-1 | NA | TRBD1 | TRBJ2-3
CSASKAGITDTQYF | TGCAGTGCTTCGAAAGCGGGGATAACAGATACGCAGTATTTT | TRBV20-1 | many | TRBD2 | TRBJ2-3
CSEQTGVDTQYF | TGCAGTGAACAAACGGGGGTAGATACGCAGTATTTT | TRBV29-1 | many | NA | TRBJ2-3
CATSSRAAANYGYTF | TGTGCCACCTCATCACGGGCAGCCGCTAACTATGGCTACACCTTC | TRBV19 | few | NA | TRBJ1-2
CASSPGRGPQHEQFF | TGTGCCAGCAGCCCAGGACGCGGGCCTCAGCATGAGCAGTTCTTC | TRBV7-6 | NA | NA | TRBJ2-1
CAIGRTGSQETQYF | TGTGCCATCGGGAGGACAGGGAGCCAAGAGACCCAGTACTTC | TRBV10-3 | many | TRBD1 | TRBJ2-5
CASTIGSAAEQFF | TGTGCCAGCACCATAGGATCGGCTGCCGAGCAGTTCTTC | TRBV12-3/TRBV12-4 | few | NA | TRBJ2-1
CASSPLLGGSNQPQHF | TGTGCCAGCAGTCCTCTTTTGGGGGGTAGCAATCAGCCCCAGCATTTT | TRBV12-3/TRBV12-4 | many | NA | TRBJ1-5
CSASGRDLYDEQFF | TGCAGTGCTAGCGGGAGAGACCTCTACGATGAGCAGTTCTTC | TRBV20-1 | few | NA | TRBJ2-1
CSARARDTQYF | TGCAGTGCTAGGGCCAGGGATACGCAGTATTTT | TRBV20-1 | few | NA | TRBJ2-3
CASSLRTGGGTGELFF | TGCGCCAGCAGCTTAAGAACGGGAGGAGGCACCGGGGAGCTGTTTTTT | TRBV5-1 | NA | TRBD2 | TRBJ2-2
CASSFWSNQPQHF | TGTGCCAGCAGCTTCTGGAGCAATCAGCCCCAGCATTTT | TRBV7-2 | few | NA | TRBJ1-5
CASSHHQPGDTQYF | TGTGCCAGCAGCCACCACCAACCGGGAGATACGCAGTATTTT | TRBV4-2 | NA | NA | TRBJ2-3
CASSPREESYEQYF | TGTGCCAGCAGCCCGCGGGAGGAGTCCTACGAGCAGTACTTC | TRBV4-2 | many | TRBD2 | TRBJ2-7